What follows describes a single T cell receptor (beta chain). This clonotype came up a few times. Its recognized antigen is unknown. One base away there is no much larger clone; base qualities are not given. This entry belongs to a study of T-cell reconstitution after alpha-beta-depleted transplantation in children listed by TCRdb under 2016. At the level of the whole study: T-cell immune reconstitution after TCRalphabeta/CD19-depleted allogeneic hematopoietic cell transplantation in children was quantitatively tracked in the study by means of TCR repertoire profiling.

The germline V gene specifies SGHTA as CDR1 and FQGTGA as CDR2. V is shortened by 3 bases, J by 7 bases, and the region joining them spans 15 bases. Taken from cysteine to phenylalanine, the CDR3 has 15 residues. The retained sequence is limited to the CDR3, 45 bases, with the frame set at the first base. The library was made by PCR. The sequencing machine was an Illumina HiSeq 2500. Molecular barcoding was employed in the preparation of TCR libraries, with unique molecular identifiers being used to normalize TCRbeta repertoire quantification. Clones were called with MiXCR by TCRdb after fastp trimmed the public reads at Q25, and only in-frame beta chains were retained. For every CDR3 protein sequence, its rows merge into one entry that carries the most common genes and DNA. This sample holds hundreds of thousands of distinct CDR3 sequences; approximately 15% were observed only once. The top ten hold approximately 1% of the sample.

The sequence joins TRBV7-3 to TRBJ2-2; possibly the D gene is TRBD2, per 6 matching bases. This TCR derives from a human donor who donated a stem cell graft to a child with acute myeloid leukemia. Sequenced material: PBMCs from the stem cell graft donor, taken from the stem cell graft. The CDR3 region reads CASSFGGLDGGELFF. The DNA sequence is TGTGCCAGCAGCTTCGGAGGGCTAGATGGCGGGGAGCTGTTTTTT.